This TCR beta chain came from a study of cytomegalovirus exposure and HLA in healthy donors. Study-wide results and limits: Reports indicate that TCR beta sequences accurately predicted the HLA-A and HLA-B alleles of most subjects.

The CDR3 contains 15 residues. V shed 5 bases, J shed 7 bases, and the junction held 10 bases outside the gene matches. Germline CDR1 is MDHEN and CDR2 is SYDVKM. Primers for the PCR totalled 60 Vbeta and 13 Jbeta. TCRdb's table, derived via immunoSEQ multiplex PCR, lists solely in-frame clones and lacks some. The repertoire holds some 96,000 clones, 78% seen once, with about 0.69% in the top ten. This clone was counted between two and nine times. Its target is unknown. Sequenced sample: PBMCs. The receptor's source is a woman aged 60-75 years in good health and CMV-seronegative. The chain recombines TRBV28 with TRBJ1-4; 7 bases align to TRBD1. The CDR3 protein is CASSPLTGPPEKLFF. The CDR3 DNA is TGTGCCAGCAGTCCGTTGACAGGGCCGCCTGAAAAACTGTTTTTT.